This TCR beta chain was sequenced in a study of tumor-infiltrating lymphocytes in primary liver carcinoma. At the level of the study: In every tissue type, samples returned a similar yield of roughly 3.65 to 8 million productive TCRbeta reads.

Findings and caveats of the study: In the absence of sorting, bulk samples left CD4+ and CD8+ repertoires uncompared.

With a constant-region primer, TCR beta cDNA was made from 450 to 500 ng of total RNA. The TCR beta library was amplified through three nested multiplex PCR rounds in a modified ARM-PCR procedure. Two initial PCR rounds of around 10 cycles each paired TRBV1-TRBV30 forward primers with a C-beta reverse primer. In TCRdb, the multiplex PCR reads were re-called with MiXCR into one record per CDR3 protein. The sample holds approximately 210,000 distinct CDR3 sequences, around three fifths seen once. Out of unsorted whole blood came the blood RNA, and germline DNA was extracted as well. The CDR3 is 14 amino acids. Germline lookup yields CDR1 KGHSH and CDR2 LQKENI. As to this clonotype: Its antigen is currently unknown. An end of the junction does not agree with germline; a read error may underlie this.

The gene calls are TRBV18 and TRBJ2-1, with 9 bases identical to TRBD1. This TCR was recovered from a woman aged 55-75 years with primary liver carcinoma and hepatitis B virus infection. Sequencing used peripheral blood. CDR3 sequence (DNA): TGTGCCAGCTCACCACTACAGGGGGCGCATGATCAGTTCTTC. Translating gives CASSPLQGAHDQFF.